Listed here are 11 T cell receptor beta chains from one sample, sequenced in a study of shared clonotypes between healthy human individuals. Sequencing used immunoSEQ multiplex PCR; TCRdb keeps in-frame clones, though not all of them. The sample has roughly 2.5 million clones; just over 90% are singletons. The source material was naive CD4+ T cells sorted from blood. Subset here: CD45RA+ positively selected. These receptors all come from a man between 18 and 35 years old in good health.

The chain is built from TRBV19 and TRBJ1-2; possibly TRBD1 for D (5 bases). The germline gives CDR1 LNHDA, CDR2 SQIVND (reference sequence). This CDR3 is built from 14 residues. Trimming shortened V by 4 bases and J by 8 bases, and 17 bases separated the two germline ends. The CDR3 nucleotides read TGTGCCAGTAGTAGATCTGAGGGGATGAGCGGCTACACCTTC. This sequence encodes CASSRSEGMSGYTF.

V is TRBV6-1 and J is TRBJ2-3, with D unresolved. This CDR3 spans 13 amino acids. V dropped 6 bases and J dropped 5 bases, with 12 bases sitting between them. Germline assignment: CDR1 MNHNS and CDR2 SASEGT. CDR3 in DNA: TGTGCCAGCAGGTCGGCAGGTAAAGATACGCAGTATTTT. Translating gives CASRSAGKDTQYF.

The V and J genes are TRBV4-1 and TRBJ1-6, with D possibly matching TRBD1 (6 bases). This CDR3 has 16 amino acids. Germline lookup yields CDR1 MGHRA and CDR2 YSYEKL. Trimming removed 1 base at V and 7 bases at J, with 14 bases between. The chain's CDR3 is CASSQVSQGSNSPLHF. In DNA, the CDR3 is TGCGCCAGCAGCCAAGTATCACAGGGCTCAAATTCACCCCTCCACTTT.

The rearrangement uses TRBV11-2 and TRBJ2-2; TRBD1 matches at 11 bases. Looked up from germline, CDR1 is SGHAT and CDR2 is FQNNGV. The trim removed 3 bases at V and 7 bases at J, leaving 4 bases unmatched. The CDR3 has 15 amino acids. In nucleotides, the CDR3 is TGTGCCAGCAGCTTGGGACAGGGGGTAAACGGGGAGCTGTTTTTT. This gives the protein CASSLGQGVNGELFF. The complete variable domain, with remaining parts taken from reference TRBV11-2 and TRBJ2-2, reads EAGVAQSPRYKIIEKRQSVAFWCNPISGHATLYWYQQILGQGPKLLIQFQNNGVVDDSQLPKDRFSAERLKGVDSTLKIQPAKLEDSAVYLCASSLGQGVNGELFFGEGSRLTVL.

Points on this clone: Compared with germline, one end of the junction differs, possibly owing to a read error. The genes are TRBV29-1 and TRBJ2-3; no firm D call. The CDR3 contains 12 residues. Germline CDR1 SQVTM, CDR2 ANQGSEA. The CDR3 DNA reads as TGCAGCGCTGAACCAGCCACAGATACGCAGTATTTT. Amino acids: CSAEPATDTQYF.

CDR3 protein: CASNRGRNTEAFF. The CDR3 DNA sequence: TGTGCCAGCAACAGGGGACGGAACACTGAAGCTTTCTTT. The genes are TRBV7-2 and TRBJ1-1, with 7 positions matching TRBD1. The CDR3 extends over 13 amino acids. The J segment lost 1 base and the V segment lost 7 bases, leaving 3 bases of the junction unmatched. Germline V gene sequence: CDR1 SGHTA, CDR2 FQGNSA. Supplemented by reference TRBV7-2 and TRBJ1-1, the full variable domain reads GAGVSQSPSNKVTEKGKDVELRCDPISGHTALYWYRQSLGQGLEFLIYFQGNSAPDKSGLPSDRFSAERTGGSVSTLTIQRTQQEDSAVYLCASNRGRNTEAFFGQGTRLTVV.

V gene TRBV28 combines with J gene TRBJ2-7, with D possibly being TRBD1 (6 bases). Trimming left V 8 bases short and J 1 base short, with 15 bases between. The germline V gene has CDR1 MDHEN and CDR2 SYDVKM. The CDR3 loop spans 14 amino acids. The CDR3 loop is CASLVQGGSYEQYF. In DNA form, the CDR3 reads TGTGCCAGCCTCGTACAGGGCGGGTCCTACGAGCAGTACTTC.

As concerns this clone: The same CDR3 arises from other DNA sequences in this sample as well. The rearrangement links TRBV2 to TRBJ1-4, with TRBD1 identical over 8 bases. The CDR3 runs 14 residues. Looked up from germline, CDR1 is SNHLY and CDR2 is FYNNEI. The V gene end was trimmed by 6 bases and the J gene end by 7 bases; junction bases not matched to a gene: 7. The CDR3 here is CASSTGGGSEKLFF. CDR3 DNA sequence: TGTGCCAGCAGCACAGGGGGTGGAAGTGAAAAACTGTTTTTT.

The chain couples TRBV27 to TRBJ1-1, with D tentatively TRBD1 (5 bases). The CDR3 covers 13 residues. Germline V lookup: CDR1 MNHEY, CDR2 SMNVEV (reference sequence). V lost 2 bases and J lost 10, with 14 bases in between. As DNA, the CDR3 is TGTGCCAGCAGTTTAACAGCCCCGGGGGTAGCTTTCTTT. The encoded protein is CASSLTAPGVAFF.

J is TRBJ1-2 and V is TRBV4-1; D remains ambiguous. Trimming cost V 1 base and J 12 bases, with 18 bases left between them. Germline-derived CDR1 and CDR2 are MGHRA and YSYEKL. This CDR3 is built from 14 residues. The CDR3 region is CASSQAPTQSLNTF. In DNA form, the CDR3 reads TGCGCCAGCAGCCAAGCTCCGACACAGAGTTTAAACACCTTC.

Points on this clone: The sample has other DNA sequences that encode this CDR3 too. The rearrangement links TRBV30 to TRBJ1-1; D gene ambiguous. From germline, CDR1 is GTSNPN and CDR2 SVGIG (reference sequence). Trimming left V 0 bases short and J 3 bases short, with 2 bases between. The CDR3 covers 11 residues. For the CDR3, the DNA is TGTGCCTGGAGTGTAGACACTGAAGCTTTCTTT. Residues: CAWSVDTEAFF.